Following are 21 T cell receptor beta chains from one sample sequenced in a study of beta chain features in type 1 diabetes. Expressed TCRB transcripts were sequenced, since all the RNA that had been isolated was reverse transcribed. This table comes from immunoSEQ multiplex PCR, and its TCRdb copy is limited to in-frame clones, with some not included. Here the sample spans roughly 170,000 clones, approximately 13% being singletons. Sequencing input: central memory CD4+ T cells from blood. These receptor sequences come from a woman younger than 30 in good health.

The V gene is TRBV11-2, the J gene TRBJ2-2, with D perhaps matching TRBD2 (5 bases). The germline V gene encodes CDR1 SGHAT and CDR2 FQNNGV. CDR3 length: 18 residues. V was shortened by 5 bases and J by 3 bases, with 22 bases between the two germline ends. The CDR3 coding sequence is TGTGCCAGCAGCCCGATTTACCCCACCGGAGGTCACACCGGGGAGCTGTTTTTT. This sequence encodes CASSPIYPTGGHTGELFF.

In its sample, this clone was seen a few times. The CDR3 coding sequence is TGTGCCACCAGGAGGAATCTAGCGGGTGTAGCAGATACGCAGTATTTT. Protein product: CATRRNLAGVADTQYF. The genes are TRBV2 and TRBJ2-3, with TRBD2 identical over 8 bases. The CDR3 is 16 amino acids. Germline trimming cut 10 bases from V and 4 bases from J; bases unmatched to any gene: 16. The germline gives CDR1 SNHLY, CDR2 FYNNEI.

The rearrangement links TRBV30 to TRBJ2-7, with D possibly matching TRBD2 (5 bases). Germline assignment: CDR1 GTSNPN and CDR2 SVGIG (reference sequence). The length of the CDR3 is 12 residues. V was trimmed by 2 bases and J by 2 bases, leaving 7 bases between them. This chain's CDR3 is CAWSRTAYEQYF. Here the CDR3 DNA reads TGTGCCTGGAGTAGGACTGCCTACGAGCAGTACTTC.

This clone has only a few counts. This chain connects TRBV9 to TRBJ2-1; a weak D match, TRBD2 (6 bases). Trimming removed 0 bases at V and 3 bases at J, with 16 bases between. CDR3 length: 17 amino acids. Germline CDR1 is SGDLS and CDR2 is YYNGEE. The CDR3: CASSVGKAGTFYNEQFF. In DNA form, the CDR3 reads TGTGCCAGCAGCGTAGGTAAAGCGGGTACCTTCTACAATGAGCAGTTCTTC.

This clone was seen only a few times. The chain has TRBV30 and TRBJ1-1; D is uncertain. The CDR3 is 10 amino acids. Looked up from germline, CDR1 is GTSNPN and CDR2 is SVGIG (reference sequence). V was trimmed by 4 bases and J by 8 bases, leaving 8 bases between them. This chain's CDR3 is CAWKEREAFF. CDR3 DNA: TGTGCCTGGAAGGAGCGAGAAGCTTTCTTT.

J is TRBJ1-2 and V is TRBV21-1. TRBV21-1 is termed a pseudogene. The CDR3 covers 14 residues. The CDR3 DNA reads TGTGCCAGCCCTTCTAGCGGAGGAGCACACGGCTACACCTTC. This encodes CASPSSGGAHGYTF.

This clone turned up a few times. V and J are TRBV28 and TRBJ1-1; D may be TRBD1 (6 bases). The germline V and J ends were trimmed by 2 bases and 3 bases, with 10 bases remaining between them. The CDR3 totals 14 residues. Germline V lookup: CDR1 MDHEN, CDR2 SYDVKM. The CDR3 region is CASSLNREDTEAFF. The CDR3 DNA sequence: TGTGCCAGCAGTTTAAACAGGGAAGACACTGAAGCTTTCTTT.

This clone was seen more than once but under ten times. The chain uses TRBV7-9 and TRBJ1-1, with 7 bases identical to TRBD1. Germline CDR1 and CDR2: SEHNR and FQNEAQ (reference sequence). The CDR3 length is 18 residues. The V and J ends lost 5 bases and 1 base, in that order; junction bases with no gene match: 16. As DNA, the CDR3 is TGTGCCAGCAGCAATAACAGGGGCCCTATTTGGAGGAACACTGAAGCTTTCTTT. Protein product: CASSNNRGPIWRNTEAFF.

This chain links TRBV11-2 with TRBJ2-1, with 7 bases lining up with TRBD2. Germline CDR1 and CDR2: SGHAT and FQNNGV. This CDR3 comprises 17 residues. V lost 5 bases and J lost 4; bases outside the gene matches: 14. The CDR3 nucleotides are TGTGCCAGCAGCCTAAACCGGGCTAGCGGCTCTTACAATGAGCAGTTCTTC. The encoded protein is CASSLNRASGSYNEQFF.

There are a few counts of this clone. This chain uses TRBV30 with TRBJ2-3; 7 nucleotides line up with TRBD2. The germline V gene encodes CDR1 GTSNPN and CDR2 SVGIG (reference sequence). This CDR3 has 15 amino acids. V shed 5 bases, J shed 3 bases, and the junction held 11 bases outside the gene matches. CDR3 DNA: TGTGCCTGGGGGAACGGGGCGGGAGCGACAGATACGCAGTATTTT. Its protein is CAWGNGAGATDTQYF.

This sequence joins TRBV6-6 and TRBJ2-2; 8 bases line up with TRBD1. Trimming at V came to 4 bases and at J to 1 base, leaving 5 bases not matched to a gene. CDR1 and CDR2 (germline): MNHNY, SVGAGI (reference sequence). The CDR3 is 16 residues long. In DNA, the CDR3 is TGTGCCAGCAGTTCCCGGACAGGGAAGAACACCGGGGAGCTGTTTTTT. Its translation: CASSSRTGKNTGELFF.

The chain has TRBV27 and TRBJ2-1; the D gene is possibly TRBD1 (6 bases). The V and J ends lost 2 bases and 12 bases respectively, with 8 bases between them. The CDR3 covers 11 residues. Germline assignment: CDR1 MNHEY and CDR2 SMNVEV (reference sequence). The CDR3 loop reads CASSLRGWQFF. Written as DNA, the CDR3 is TGTGCCAGCAGTTTAAGGGGGTGGCAGTTCTTC.

Only a few counts were recorded for this clone. The chain employs TRBV28 and TRBJ1-1, with 7 bases that match TRBD1. Germline lookup yields CDR1 MDHEN and CDR2 SYDVKM. The CDR3 extends over 13 amino acids. After removal of 3 bases from V and 11 bases from J, the junction contained 9 bases not matched to a gene. The DNA of the CDR3 is TGTGCCAGCAGTTTGAGGGCAGGGGGAAGGGCTTTCTTT. Encoded protein: CASSLRAGGRAFF.

This clone was recorded a few times. V usage is TRBV18 and J usage is TRBJ2-1; unclear D gene. CDR1 KGHSH and CDR2 LQKENI come from the germline V gene. The length of the CDR3 is 15 residues. V shed 0 bases and J shed 6 bases, with 12 bases lying between them. For the CDR3, the DNA is TGTGCCAGCTCACCACCGAGTCTAGAACGCAATGAGCAGTTCTTC. Protein sequence: CASSPPSLERNEQFF.

This clone was recorded a few times. The gene calls are TRBV20-1 and TRBJ2-7; a possible D gene is TRBD1 (6 bases). CDR1 is DFQATT, CDR2 SNEGSKA, per germline (reference sequence). The CDR3 consists of 11 residues. CDR3 nucleotide sequence: TGCAGCATCCGGGACACCTACGAGCAGTACTTC. Translated: CSIRDTYEQYF.

Comment on this clone: Within the sample, other DNA sequences also encode this same CDR3. This chain uses TRBV11-2 with TRBJ2-2, with 8 bases matching TRBD1. There are 15 residues in the CDR3. V shed 5 bases, J shed 1 base, and the junction held 3 bases outside the gene matches. Per germline, CDR1 SGHAT and CDR2 FQNNGV. The CDR3 spells CASSLGTGNTGELFF. The CDR3, as DNA: TGTGCCAGCAGCCTCGGGACAGGGAACACCGGGGAGCTGTTTTTT.

The chain employs TRBV6-6 and TRBJ2-5; D is possibly TRBD2 (6 bases). Trimming stripped 5 bases from V and 6 bases from J, with 16 bases between. CDR3 length: 14 residues. The germline CDR1 and CDR2 sequences are MNHNY and SVGAGI (reference sequence). CDR3 loop: CASSRDSSRQTQYF. DNA of the CDR3: TGTGCCAGCAGTCGGGACTCAAGCAGGCAGACCCAGTACTTC.

Of note for this clone: Distinct nucleotide sequences in the sample also encode this CDR3. Here the CDR3 reads CASSLGQGYGYTF. For the CDR3, the DNA is TGTGCCAGCAGTTTGGGGCAGGGCTATGGCTACACCTTC. V gene TRBV28 combines with J gene TRBJ1-2, with D possibly TRBD1 on 5 matching bases. Germline V gene lookup returns CDR1 MDHEN and CDR2 SYDVKM. The CDR3 covers 13 residues. V shed 3 bases and J shed 4 bases, with 9 bases lying between them.

This chain connects TRBV7-2 to TRBJ1-1, with TRBD1 matching over 8 bases. Germline loops: CDR1 SGHTA, CDR2 FQGNSA. V was clipped by 0 bases and J by 8 bases; unmatched bases: 5. The CDR3 spans 14 residues. This CDR3 is CASSLAGGQGEAFF. The CDR3 region has the DNA TGTGCCAGCAGCTTAGCAGGTGGACAGGGAGAAGCTTTCTTT.

The chain employs TRBV19 and TRBJ1-1; D is perhaps TRBD1 (6 bases). Germline assignment: CDR1 LNHDA and CDR2 SQIVND (reference sequence). The CDR3 runs 11 residues. Trimming shortened V by 9 bases and J by 7 bases, and 12 bases separated the two germline ends. CDR3 sequence reads: CASRQAVEAFF. The CDR3 region has the DNA TGTGCCAGCCGACAGGCCGTTGAAGCTTTCTTT.

This clone turned up a few times. The chain employs TRBV28 and TRBJ2-2, with no clear D. Per the germline V gene, CDR1 is MDHEN and CDR2 is SYDVKM. Trimming cost V 2 bases and J 0 bases, with 7 bases left between them. The CDR3 totals 15 residues. The CDR3, as DNA: TGTGCCAGCAGTTTACGTACAGCGAACACCGGGGAGCTGTTTTTT. It is translated as CASSLRTANTGELFF.